Listed below are T cell receptor beta chains from one sample, sequenced in a study of cytomegalovirus exposure and HLA in healthy donors. The data were produced by immunoSEQ multiplex PCR, yet TCRdb's version contains in-frame clones alone and is incomplete. This sample has 150,000 to 200,000 clones; 85% occur once, and the top ten carry 15% to 20%. Material for sequencing was PBMCs. The receptors were gathered from a man aged 18 to 29 in good health and CMV-seropositive. The CDR3 runs from the conserved cysteine through the conserved F or W. A D gene is named only where the DNA matches it firmly. Only part of the rows carry a size: once, few, many, or a class if the clone is expanded.

abundance,d_gene,j_gene,v_gene,CDR3nt,CDR3aa
-,TRBD2,TRBJ2-1,TRBV7-2,TGTGCCAGCAGGGACTGGACTAGCGGAAACAATGAGCAGTTCTTC,CASRDWTSGNNEQFF
-,-,TRBJ2-1,TRBV30,TGTGCCTGGACCCAGGGTAGCTCCTACAATGAGCAGTTCTTC,CAWTQGSSYNEQFF
-,-,TRBJ2-7,TRBV11-2,TGTGCCAGCAGCCTCCCGGAGGTCCCCTACGAGCAGTACTTC,CASSLPEVPYEQYF
many,-,TRBJ1-2,TRBV7-2,TGTGCCAGCAGCGCATATCAGCTGACTCATGGCTACACCTTC,CASSAYQLTHGYTF
-,TRBD2,TRBJ2-7,TRBV5-6,TGTGCCAGCAGCCGTTCAGGACTAGTCTACGAGCAGTACTTC,CASSRSGLVYEQYF
-,TRBD2,TRBJ2-1,TRBV27,TGTGCCAGCAGTTTAATCGGCACCCCGGGACTAGCGGGAGGGCCCAATGAGCAGTTCTTC,CASSLIGTPGLAGGPNEQFF
-,-,TRBJ1-2,TRBV15,TGTGCCACCAGCAGGAACATAGGCCAGCGGGGCTACACCTTC,CATSRNIGQRGYTF
-,-,TRBJ1-2,TRBV7-9,TGTGCCAGCAGCAAGCCTCTAAGGGACTTCTATGGCTACACCTTC,CASSKPLRDFYGYTF
-,-,TRBJ1-5,TRBV11-2,TGTGCCAGCAGCTCCCCGGGTTCCAATCAGCCCCAGCATTTT,CASSSPGSNQPQHF
-,-,TRBJ2-3,TRBV2,TGTGCCAGCTCCGTGACAGCTACCACAGATACGCAGTATTTT,CASSVTATTDTQYF
-,TRBD1,TRBJ2-5,TRBV5-8,TGTGCCAGCAGCCCGGACAGGGAAGAGACCCAGTACTTC,CASSPDREETQYF